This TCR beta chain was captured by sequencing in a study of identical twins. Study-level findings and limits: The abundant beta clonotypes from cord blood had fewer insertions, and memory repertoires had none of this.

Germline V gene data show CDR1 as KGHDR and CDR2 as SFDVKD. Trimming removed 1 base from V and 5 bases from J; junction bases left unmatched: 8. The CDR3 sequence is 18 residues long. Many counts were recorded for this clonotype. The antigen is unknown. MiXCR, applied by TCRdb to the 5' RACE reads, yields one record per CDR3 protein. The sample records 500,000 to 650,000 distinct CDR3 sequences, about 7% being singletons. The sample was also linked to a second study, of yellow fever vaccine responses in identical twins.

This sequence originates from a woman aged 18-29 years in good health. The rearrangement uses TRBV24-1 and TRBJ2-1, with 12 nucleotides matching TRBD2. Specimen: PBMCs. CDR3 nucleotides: TGTGCCACCAGTGATTTCTTGACTAGCGGGAGACCGAACAATGAGCAGTTCTTC. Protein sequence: CATSDFLTSGRPNNEQFF.